This TCR beta chain was found in a study of TIL therapy for anti-PD-1-resistant metastatic lung cancer. As for the study in general: Several tumors were EGFR-mutant and two were ALK-rearranged.

Concerning this clone itself: Its target is not known.

Sequencing used immunoSEQ v3. Libraries were sequenced to 2 million to 2.5 million read pairs (survey) or roughly 5-6 million (deep). Assay: immunoSEQ multiplex PCR; the TCRdb copy retains only in-frame clones and omits some. The profile shows about 13,000 clones, 66% of them singletons. The CDR3 spans 12 residues. Germline-derived CDR1 and CDR2 are MNHNS and SASEGT. With 4 bases removed from V and 8 bases from J, the gap between germline ends came to 11 bases. Study outcomes and limitations: Many TIL product clones were absent from baseline tumor, suggesting clonal contraction.

As to time point: pre-treatment sample, taken before nivolumab and TIL therapy. Most excised metastases sampled were pleural nodules or supraclavicular lymph nodes. This chain uses TRBV6-1 with TRBJ1-1, with D possibly matching TRBD1 (5 bases). The sequence derives from a woman aged 30 to 85 with non-small cell lung cancer. The specimen was tumor tissue, collected at baseline. This CDR3 reads CASSVTHREAFF. CDR3 in DNA: TGTGCCAGCAGTGTAACACACAGGGAAGCTTTCTTT.